This TCR beta chain was identified during a study of blood T cell repertoires in COVID-19. Overall study context: The origin of the acute and convalescent COVID-19 samples was the United States, Italy and Spain. PBMCs, B-cell-depleted T cells, or T cells were the source of the cDNA or gDNA that made up the material.

This study enrolled people aged 18 to 89 from approximately 25 US geographic areas. Authors' processing steps: Reference gene primer amplification gave nucleated cell count estimates. Method: immunoSEQ multiplex PCR; TCRdb's copy keeps in-frame clones and lacks some. The V and J calls and the clone size are those of that table, but D and trimming were determined from the DNA. The data show some 210,000 clones, with about 84% seen just once and 4.3% held by the top ten. The CDR3 totals 11 residues. In germline, CDR1 is DFQATT, CDR2 SNEGSKA (reference sequence). The V end was cut by 6 bases, the J end by 8 bases, with 13 bases between.

The TCR was taken from a man under 40 with acute COVID-19. The chain uses TRBV20-1 and TRBJ1-2; D possibly corresponds to TRBD1 (6 bases). Sequencing was carried out using PBMCs or T cells enriched from blood (not recorded which). Here the CDR3 reads CSAFTGMGYTF. For the CDR3, the DNA is TGCAGTGCCTTCACAGGGATGGGCTACACCTTC.